A selection of T cell receptor beta chains follows, all from one sample in a study of blood T cell repertoires in COVID-19. Libraries were prepared by immunoSEQ multiplex PCR; TCRdb keeps only in-frame clonotypes and omits some of them. The sample carries around 200,000 clones, 80% to 90% recorded once. The specimen sequenced was PBMCs or T cells enriched from blood (not recorded which). These receptors were taken from a man aged 40-50 years who had recovered from COVID-19. Each CDR3 is given without its conserved first and last residue. The order of the fields is V gene, D gene, CDR3 protein. A D gene is named only where the DNA matches it firmly.

TRBV9,TRBD2,ASSFTGTSGNDEQF
TRBV24-1,TRBD2,ATSSGGTDTQY
TRBV28,NA,ASSLRSGRDNEQF
TRBV2,NA,ASRQQGSLGLQH
TRBV27,NA,ASSSAPTGLNYGYT
TRBV3-1/TRBV3-2,NA,ASSVRDGGYT
TRBV2,NA,AGGGGDQPQH
TRBV24-1,NA,ATSEFNRNYGYT
TRBV5-1,NA,ASSFSLANTEAF
TRBV6-5,NA,ASRLEGSPGAF
TRBV6-5,TRBD1,ASSKTWTGAYEQY
TRBV5-1,TRBD2,ASSFGRAGSPSHTDTQY
TRBV5-1,NA,ASSLEAAIYGYT
TRBV30,NA,AWTGRGWNQPQH
TRBV5-1,TRBD2,ASSLGLAGGRNEQF
TRBV30,NA,AWSPGQNTEAF
TRBV5-6,TRBD1,ASSLGQGEWYGYT
TRBV5-1,NA,ASSPEGGRYYGYT
TRBV11-3,NA,ASSSGAYNEQF
TRBV18,TRBD2,ASSPPTGGAADTQY
TRBV3-1/TRBV3-2,TRBD1,ASSPTGGHYGYT
TRBV12-5,TRBD1,ASARDRFSSGNTIY
TRBV2,NA,ASTTPGTTGGYT
TRBV2,NA,ASSETENYGYT
TRBV18,TRBD1,ASSPIQGANEKLF
TRBV6-5,NA,ASIKRGGRPA
TRBV5-4,NA,ASSLAGLGNEQF
TRBV3-1/TRBV3-2,NA,ASSPSGQGGNTIY
TRBV1,NA,TSSQDRDRGLMNTEAF
TRBV27,NA,ASSLTGRGSYGYT
TRBV27,NA,ASSLGAGLYEQY
TRBV11-2,TRBD1,ASSFDRATEAF
TRBV6-5,NA,ASSYRSSGGTEAF
TRBV9,NA,ASSVGSAAYGYT
TRBV11-2,NA,ASSLGSSGPQH
TRBV12-3/TRBV12-4,NA,ASGITEAF
TRBV27,NA,ASSLRGQSFYEQY
TRBV6-6,NA,ASSYDRNYGYT
TRBV11-2,NA,ASRQSFERGNEQF
TRBV2,TRBD1,ASRHGQGAGGDTQY
TRBV12-3/TRBV12-4,NA,ASSPFEGNTIY
TRBV5-5,TRBD2,ASSPGLAGEGPDTQY
TRBV10-3,TRBD2,ATWGSGGEVDEQF
TRBV5-1,NA,ASSLGLGGYRVRWDTEAF
TRBV30,TRBD1,AWKTGRRYNEQF
TRBV28,NA,ASSLRSNQPQH
TRBV5-5,NA,ASSLVVFYPGELF
TRBV29-1,TRBD1,SVRDSSYEQY
TRBV15,TRBD1,ATSWGILRTGVGNTIY
TRBV7-2,NA,ASSPRVTSYNSPLH
TRBV6-5,NA,ASSYTGGISNEKLF
TRBV10-1,NA,ATQDTNYGYT
TRBV9,TRBD1,ASSVVPGQLYGYT
TRBV5-1,TRBD2,ASSFSGDEQY
TRBV6-5,TRBD1,ASSLGQGEQPQH
TRBV19,TRBD1,ASRAGTGFSPLH
TRBV6-5,TRBD1,ASRSTGAYGYT
TRBV5-1,TRBD2,ASSLGSGTHNEQF
TRBV20-1,NA,SAPDGKEQF
TRBV19,TRBD1,ASSADRVETQY